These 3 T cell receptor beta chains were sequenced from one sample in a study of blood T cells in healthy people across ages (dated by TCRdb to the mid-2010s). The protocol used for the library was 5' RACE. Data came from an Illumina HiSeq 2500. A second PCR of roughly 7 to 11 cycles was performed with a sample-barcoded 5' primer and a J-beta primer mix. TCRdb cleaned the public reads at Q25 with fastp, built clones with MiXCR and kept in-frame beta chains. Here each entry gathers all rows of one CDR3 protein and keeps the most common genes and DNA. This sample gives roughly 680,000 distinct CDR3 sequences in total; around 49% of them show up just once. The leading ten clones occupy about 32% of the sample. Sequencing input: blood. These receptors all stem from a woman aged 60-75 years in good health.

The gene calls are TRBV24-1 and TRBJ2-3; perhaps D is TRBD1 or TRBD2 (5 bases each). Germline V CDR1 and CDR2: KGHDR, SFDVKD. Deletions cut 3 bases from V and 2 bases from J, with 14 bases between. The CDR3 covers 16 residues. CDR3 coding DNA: TGTGCCACCAGTGATCTGGGGACCGATCTCACAGATACGCAGTATTTT. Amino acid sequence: CATSDLGTDLTDTQYF.

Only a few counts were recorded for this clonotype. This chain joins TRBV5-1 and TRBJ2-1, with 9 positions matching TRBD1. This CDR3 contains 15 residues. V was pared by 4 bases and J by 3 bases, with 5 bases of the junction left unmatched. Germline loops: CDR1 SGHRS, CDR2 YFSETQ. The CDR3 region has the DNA TGCGCCAGCAGCACCGGGACAGGGAACTACAATGAGCAGTTCTTC. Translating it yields CASSTGTGNYNEQFF.

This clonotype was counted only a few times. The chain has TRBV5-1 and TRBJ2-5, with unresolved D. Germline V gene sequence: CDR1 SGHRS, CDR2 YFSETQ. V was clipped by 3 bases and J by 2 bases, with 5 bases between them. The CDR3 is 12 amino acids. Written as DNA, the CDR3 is TGCGCCAGCAGCTCCCAACAAGAGACCCAGTACTTC. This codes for CASSSQQETQYF.